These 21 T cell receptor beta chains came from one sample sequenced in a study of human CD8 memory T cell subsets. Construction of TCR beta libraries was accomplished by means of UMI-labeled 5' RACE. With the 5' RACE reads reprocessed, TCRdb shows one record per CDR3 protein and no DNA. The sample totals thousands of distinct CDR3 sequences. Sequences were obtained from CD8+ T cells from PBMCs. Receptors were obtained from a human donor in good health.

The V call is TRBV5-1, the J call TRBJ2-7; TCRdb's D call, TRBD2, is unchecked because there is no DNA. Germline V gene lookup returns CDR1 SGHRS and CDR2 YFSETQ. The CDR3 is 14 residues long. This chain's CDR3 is CASRPDLGGDEQYF.

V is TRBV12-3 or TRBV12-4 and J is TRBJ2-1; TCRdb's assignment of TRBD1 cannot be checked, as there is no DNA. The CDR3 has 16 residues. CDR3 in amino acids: CASSSPGQLVGNEQFF.

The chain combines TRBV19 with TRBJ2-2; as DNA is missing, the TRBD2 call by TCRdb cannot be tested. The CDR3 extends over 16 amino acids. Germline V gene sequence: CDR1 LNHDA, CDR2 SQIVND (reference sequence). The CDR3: CATTTTSGAGTGELFF.

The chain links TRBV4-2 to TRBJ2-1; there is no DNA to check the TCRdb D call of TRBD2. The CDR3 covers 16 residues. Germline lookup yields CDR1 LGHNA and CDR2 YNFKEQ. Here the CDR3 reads CASSQDASGPYNEQFF.

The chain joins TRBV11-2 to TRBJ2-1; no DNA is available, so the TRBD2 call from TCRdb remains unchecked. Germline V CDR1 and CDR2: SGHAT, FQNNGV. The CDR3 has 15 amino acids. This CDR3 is CASSPGLAGVSEQFF.

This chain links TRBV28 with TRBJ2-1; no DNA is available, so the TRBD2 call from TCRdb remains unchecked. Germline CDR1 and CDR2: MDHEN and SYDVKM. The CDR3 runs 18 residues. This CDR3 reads CASSLVGPGGYSYNEQFF.

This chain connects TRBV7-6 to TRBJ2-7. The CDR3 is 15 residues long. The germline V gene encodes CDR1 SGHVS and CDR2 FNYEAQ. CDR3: CASSLAGDSSYEQYF.

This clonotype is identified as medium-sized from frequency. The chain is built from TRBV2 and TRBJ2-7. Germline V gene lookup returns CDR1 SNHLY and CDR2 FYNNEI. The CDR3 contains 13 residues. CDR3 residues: CASSEARPYEQYF.

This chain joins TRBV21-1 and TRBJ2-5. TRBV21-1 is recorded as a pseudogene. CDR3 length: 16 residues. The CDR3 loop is CASSKGGWVSSETQYF.

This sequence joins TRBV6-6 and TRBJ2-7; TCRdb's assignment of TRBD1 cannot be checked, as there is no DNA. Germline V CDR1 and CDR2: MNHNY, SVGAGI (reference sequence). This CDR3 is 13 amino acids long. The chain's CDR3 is CASILGGGYEQYF.

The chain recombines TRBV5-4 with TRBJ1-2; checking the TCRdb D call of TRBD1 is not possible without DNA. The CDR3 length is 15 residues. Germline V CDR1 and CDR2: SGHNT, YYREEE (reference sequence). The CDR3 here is CASSPAPGNVDGYTF.

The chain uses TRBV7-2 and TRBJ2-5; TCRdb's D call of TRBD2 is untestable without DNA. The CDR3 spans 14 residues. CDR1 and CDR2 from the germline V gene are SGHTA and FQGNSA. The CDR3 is CASSLIGLVETQYF.

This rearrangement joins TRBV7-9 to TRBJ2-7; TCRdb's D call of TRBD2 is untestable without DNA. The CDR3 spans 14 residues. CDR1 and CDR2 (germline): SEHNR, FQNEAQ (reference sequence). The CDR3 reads CASSHPLALYEQYF. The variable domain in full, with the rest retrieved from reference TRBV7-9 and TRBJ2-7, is DTGVSQNPRHKITKRGQNVTFRCDPISEHNRLYWYRQTLGQGPEFLTYFQNEAQLEKSRLLSDRFSAERPKGSFSTLEIQRTEQGDSAMYLCASSHPLALYEQYFGPGTRLTVT.

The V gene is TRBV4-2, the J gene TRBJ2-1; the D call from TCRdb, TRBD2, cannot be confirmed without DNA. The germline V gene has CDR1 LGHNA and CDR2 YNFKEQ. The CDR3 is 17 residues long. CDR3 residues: CASTPMTGTSSYNEQFF.

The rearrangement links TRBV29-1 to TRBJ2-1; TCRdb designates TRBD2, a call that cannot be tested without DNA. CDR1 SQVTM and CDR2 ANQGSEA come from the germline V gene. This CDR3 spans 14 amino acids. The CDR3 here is CSVPTSATYNEQFF.

The CDR3 loop reads CASSEYINYGYTF. The chain couples TRBV25-1 to TRBJ1-2. This CDR3 comprises 13 residues. Per the germline V gene, CDR1 is MGHDK and CDR2 is SYGVNS.

The CDR3 here is CSVPGLQETQYF. The chain joins TRBV29-1 to TRBJ2-5; absent DNA, TCRdb's TRBD2 call cannot be checked. The CDR3 extends over 12 amino acids. Germline V gene data show CDR1 as SQVTM and CDR2 as ANQGSEA.

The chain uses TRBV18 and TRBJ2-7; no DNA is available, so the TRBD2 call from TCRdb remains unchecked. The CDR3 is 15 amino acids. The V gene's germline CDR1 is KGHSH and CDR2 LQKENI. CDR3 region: CASSPPGTSGYEQYF.

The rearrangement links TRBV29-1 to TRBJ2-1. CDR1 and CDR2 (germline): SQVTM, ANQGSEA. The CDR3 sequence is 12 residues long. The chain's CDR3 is CSVDPIRNEQFF.

CDR3 protein: CASSFLAGGPYNEQFF. V usage is TRBV12-3 or TRBV12-4 and J usage is TRBJ2-1; TCRdb outputs TRBD2, but without DNA this stays unchecked. CDR3 length equals 16 residues.

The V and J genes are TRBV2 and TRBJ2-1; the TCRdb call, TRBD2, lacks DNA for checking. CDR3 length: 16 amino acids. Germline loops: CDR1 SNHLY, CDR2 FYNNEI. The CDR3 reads CASSDPRTSGSNEQFF.